One T cell receptor (beta chain) is described in this entry. Its antigen is undetermined. This sample is drawn from a study of T cell responses to AZD1222 COVID-19 vaccine. Study observations and caveats: Vaccine-related CD4 TCRs covered spike, predominating at 160-218 and 743-854. Increased Spike-specific TCR breadth and depth were observed after two AZD1222 doses.

There are 17 residues in the CDR3. The V gene lost 0 bases and the J gene lost 0 bases, with 12 bases spanning the gap. Germline V lookup: CDR1 LNHNV, CDR2 YYDKDF (reference sequence). The repertoire was sequenced with immunoSEQ multiplex PCR; TCRdb's copy has only in-frame clones and lacks some. Here the sample spans about 54,000 clones, approximately 88% being singletons. This clonotype originated in an adult who received the AZD1222 COVID-19 vaccine. J is TRBJ1-3 and V is TRBV15; D is unclear. Sequenced here: peripheral blood, sampled 28 days after the second AZD1222 dose. The chain's CDR3 is CATSRDLVTRSGNTIYF. As DNA, the CDR3 is TGTGCCACCAGCAGAGATCTGGTCACACGCTCTGGAAACACCATATATTTT.